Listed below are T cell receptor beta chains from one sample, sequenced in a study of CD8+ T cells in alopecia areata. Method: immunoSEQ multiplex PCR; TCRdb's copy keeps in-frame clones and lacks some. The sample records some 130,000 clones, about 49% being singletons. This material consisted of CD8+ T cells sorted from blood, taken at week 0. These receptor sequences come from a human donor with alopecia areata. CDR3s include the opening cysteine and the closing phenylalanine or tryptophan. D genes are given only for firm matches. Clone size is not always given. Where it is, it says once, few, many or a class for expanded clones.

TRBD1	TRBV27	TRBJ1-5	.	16	TGTGCCAGCAGTTTATCGATACAGGGGGCAAATCAGCCCCAGCATTTT	CASSLSIQGANQPQHF
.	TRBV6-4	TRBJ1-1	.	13	TGTGCCAGCAGTGAAAACAGAGCGGCTGAAGCTTTCTTT	CASSENRAAEAFF
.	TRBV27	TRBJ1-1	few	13	TGTGCCAGCAGTTTCGGCAGGGCCACTGAAGCTTTCTTT	CASSFGRATEAFF
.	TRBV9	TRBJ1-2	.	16	TGTGCCAGCAGCGTAGATCAACAGGGCATGTACTATGGCTACACCTTC	CASSVDQQGMYYGYTF
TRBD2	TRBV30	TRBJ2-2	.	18	TGTGCCTGGAGTGGTAGCGGGGGAGACATCAGAAACACCGGGGAGCTGTTTTTT	CAWSGSGGDIRNTGELFF
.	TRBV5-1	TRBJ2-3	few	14	TGCGCCAGCAGCCTGAGGGGTGGCACAGATACGCAGTATTTT	CASSLRGGTDTQYF
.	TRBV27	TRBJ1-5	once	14	TGTGCCAGCAGTTTCGGGGCTGGTAATCAGCCCCAGCATTTT	CASSFGAGNQPQHF
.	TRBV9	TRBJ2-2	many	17	TGTGCCAGCAGCGTAAGTAGGACGAGGGCGGACACCGGGGAGCTGTTTTTT	CASSVSRTRADTGELFF
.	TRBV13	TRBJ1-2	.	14	TGTGCCAGCAGTCCTCGGGAGGGACGCTATGGCTACACCTTC	CASSPREGRYGYTF
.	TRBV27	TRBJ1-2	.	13	TGTGCCAGCAGTTTATGGGGCGGCTATGGCTACACCTTC	CASSLWGGYGYTF
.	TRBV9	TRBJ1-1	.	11	TGTGCCAGCAGTCGGGGCTATGAAGCTTTCTTT	CASSRGYEAFF
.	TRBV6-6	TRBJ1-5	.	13	TGTGCCAGCAGTTTTACAGGCTCTCAGCCCCAGCATTTT	CASSFTGSQPQHF
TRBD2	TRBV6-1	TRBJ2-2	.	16	TGTGCCAGCAGTGATGTCGGGGGGGATTTGAGCGGGGAGCTGTTTTTT	CASSDVGGDLSGELFF
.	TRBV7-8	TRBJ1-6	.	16	TGTGCCAGCAGCTTAGAACAGTGGAGTGGGCCTTCACCCCTCCACTTT	CASSLEQWSGPSPLHF
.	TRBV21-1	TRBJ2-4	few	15	TGTGCCAGCACCACTGGGACTAGCGGCAAAAACATTCAGTACTTC	CASTTGTSGKNIQYF
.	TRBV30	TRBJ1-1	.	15	TGTGCCTGGACCGGGGGGACCTTGATGAACACTGAAGCTTTCTTT	CAWTGGTLMNTEAFF
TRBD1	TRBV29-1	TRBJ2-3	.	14	TGCAGCGTTGAGGGGGGACAGGGGGGGGATACGCAGTATTTT	CSVEGGQGGDTQYF
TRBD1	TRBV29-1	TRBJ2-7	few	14	TGCAGCGTTGAATCCGGGACAGGGTCCCACGAGCAGTACTTC	CSVESGTGSHEQYF
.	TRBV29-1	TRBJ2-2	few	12	TGCAGCGTTGAACCCCTCACCGGGGAGCTGTTTTTT	CSVEPLTGELFF
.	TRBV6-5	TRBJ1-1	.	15	TGTGCCAGCAGTTATCTTGGACCGACGAACACTGAAGCTTTCTTT	CASSYLGPTNTEAFF
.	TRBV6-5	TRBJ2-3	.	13	TGTGCCAGCAGGGTAGGGGCCGCAGATACGCAGTATTTT	CASRVGAADTQYF
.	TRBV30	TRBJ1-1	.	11	TGTGCCTGGAATGGGGGGACCGAAGCTTTCTTT	CAWNGGTEAFF
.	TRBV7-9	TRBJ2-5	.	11	TGTGCCAGCAGTTGGCCGGAGACCCAGTACTTC	CASSWPETQYF
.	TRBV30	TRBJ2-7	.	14	TGTGCCTGGAGTGTAGGCAGCGCAATCTACGAGCAGTACTTC	CAWSVGSAIYEQYF
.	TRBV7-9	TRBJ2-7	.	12	TGTGCCAGCAGCTTAATCGGACACCCCGAGTACTTC	CASSLIGHPEYF
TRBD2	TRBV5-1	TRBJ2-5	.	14	TGCGCCAGCAGCGATGGACTAGGTCTGGAGACCCAGTACTTC	CASSDGLGLETQYF
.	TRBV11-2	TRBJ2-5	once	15	TGTGCCAGCAGCTTAGGTGGACTCGATATAGAGACCCAGTACTTC	CASSLGGLDIETQYF